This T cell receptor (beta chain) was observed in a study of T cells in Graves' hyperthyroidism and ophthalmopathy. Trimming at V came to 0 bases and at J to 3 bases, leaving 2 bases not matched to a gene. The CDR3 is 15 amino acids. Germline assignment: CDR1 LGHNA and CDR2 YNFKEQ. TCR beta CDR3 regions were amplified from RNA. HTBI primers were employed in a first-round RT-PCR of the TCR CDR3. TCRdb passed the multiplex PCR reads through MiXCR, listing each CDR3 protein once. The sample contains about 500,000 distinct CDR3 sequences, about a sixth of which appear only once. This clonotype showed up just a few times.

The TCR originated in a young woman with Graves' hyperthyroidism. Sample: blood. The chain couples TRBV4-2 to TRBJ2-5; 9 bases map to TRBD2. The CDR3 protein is CASSQDRGGEETQYF. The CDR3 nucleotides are TGTGCCAGCAGCCAAGATCGCGGGGGGGAAGAGACCCAGTACTTC.